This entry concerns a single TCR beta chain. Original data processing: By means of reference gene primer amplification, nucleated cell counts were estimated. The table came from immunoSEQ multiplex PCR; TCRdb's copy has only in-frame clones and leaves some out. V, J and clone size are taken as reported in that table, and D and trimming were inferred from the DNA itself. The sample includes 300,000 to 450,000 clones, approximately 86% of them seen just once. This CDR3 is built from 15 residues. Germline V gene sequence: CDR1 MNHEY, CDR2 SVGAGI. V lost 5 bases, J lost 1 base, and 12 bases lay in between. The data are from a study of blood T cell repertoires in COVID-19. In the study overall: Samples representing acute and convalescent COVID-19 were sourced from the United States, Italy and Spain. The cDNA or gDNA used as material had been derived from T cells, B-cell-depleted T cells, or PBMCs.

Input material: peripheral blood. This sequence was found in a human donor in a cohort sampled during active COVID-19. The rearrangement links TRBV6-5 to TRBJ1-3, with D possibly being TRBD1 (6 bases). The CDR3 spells CASSLRGGSGNTIYF. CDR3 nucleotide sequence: TGTGCCAGCAGTCTCAGAGGGGGATCTGGAAACACCATATATTTT.